The clone carrying this T cell receptor beta chain was detected only once. The antigen remains undetermined. The time point here: week 5, during vaccination. It was 300 ug of mutant IDH1 20-mer peptide that made up each vaccine dose, given with topical imiquimod. This specimen belongs to a study of a mutant IDH1 vaccine in newly diagnosed glioma. Study context: Patients underwent eight vaccinations, which took place in weeks 1, 3, 5, 7, 11, 15, 19 and 23. With temozolomide cycles, or 4-6 weeks after radiotherapy alone, vaccination was started. Mean patient age was around 40 years; approximately 60% were male and roughly 38% female.

The CDR3 has 13 amino acids. Trimming shortened V by 4 bases and J by 13 bases, and 16 bases separated the two germline ends. Looked up from germline, CDR1 is SGHDN and CDR2 is FVKESK. TCRdb's table, derived via immunoSEQ multiplex PCR, lists solely in-frame clones and lacks some. This table has around 56,000 clones, approximately 86% appearing once. Broader study findings: The study observed vaccine-induced immune responses in just over 90% of patients.

The sequencing here drew on PBMCs, taken from a glioma patient whose treatment included an IDH1 peptide vaccine. This TCR derives from a young woman with glioma. Some clones in this sample may be carry-over from other donors' samples. The V gene is TRBV14, the J gene TRBJ2-2; D may be TRBD2 (7 bases). CDR3 in DNA: TGTGCCAGCAGCCCCTCGGGGGGCGGGTGGCTGTTTTTT. Amino acid sequence: CASSPSGGGWLFF. The variable domain in full, with the rest retrieved from reference TRBV14 and TRBJ2-2, is EAGVTQFPSHSVIEKGQTVTLRCDPISGHDNLYWYRRVMGKEIKFLLHFVKESKQDESGMPNNRFLAERTGGTYSTLKVQPAELEDSGVYFCASSPSGGGWLFFGEGSRLTVL.